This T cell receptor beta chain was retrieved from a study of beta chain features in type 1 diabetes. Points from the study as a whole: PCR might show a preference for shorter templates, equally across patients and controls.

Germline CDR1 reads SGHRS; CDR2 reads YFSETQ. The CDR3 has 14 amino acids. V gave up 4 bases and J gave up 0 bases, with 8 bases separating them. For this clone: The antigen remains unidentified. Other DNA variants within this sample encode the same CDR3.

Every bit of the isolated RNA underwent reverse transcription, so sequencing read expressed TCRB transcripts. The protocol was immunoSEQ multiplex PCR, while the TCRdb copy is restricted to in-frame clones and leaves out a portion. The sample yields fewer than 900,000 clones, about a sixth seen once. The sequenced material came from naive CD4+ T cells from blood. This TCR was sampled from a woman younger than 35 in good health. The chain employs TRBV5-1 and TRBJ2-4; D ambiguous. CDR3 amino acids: CASSPTVAKNIQYF. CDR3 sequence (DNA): TGCGCCAGCAGCCCCACCGTAGCCAAAAACATTCAGTACTTC.